The 30 T cell receptor beta chains given below trace back to one sample, sequenced in a study of blood T cell repertoires in COVID-19. Here immunoSEQ multiplex PCR was the method, and the copy in TCRdb shows in-frame clones only, minus some. The repertoire holds around 230,000 clones, 75% to 90% seen once, with about a tenth in the top ten. The sequencing sample was made of PBMCs or T cells enriched from blood (not recorded which). The receptors derive from a man aged 40-55 years who had recovered from COVID-19.

The rearrangement joins TRBV12-3 or TRBV12-4 to TRBJ1-2, with 9 bases fitting TRBD1. The V gene end was trimmed by 7 bases and the J gene end by 8 bases; junction bases not matched to a gene: 8. This CDR3 comprises 13 residues. The CDR3 sequence: CASTRDRVGGYTF. The CDR3 DNA reads TGTGCCAGCACCAGGGACAGGGTAGGAGGCTACACCTTC.

V usage is TRBV7-9 and J usage is TRBJ1-4, with 7 positions matching TRBD1. Germline V CDR1 and CDR2: SEHNR, FQNEAQ (reference sequence). The CDR3 is 14 residues long. V shed 4 bases and J 11 bases; nucleotides not matched to a gene: 10. CDR3 residues: CASSSRGTERKLFF. In DNA, the CDR3 is TGTGCCAGCAGCTCCCGAGGGACAGAAAGGAAACTGTTTTTT.

This rearrangement joins TRBV12-5 to TRBJ2-5; TRBD2 matches 11 bases. The germline CDR1 and CDR2 sequences are LGHNT and FRNRAP. Germline trimming cut 1 base from V and 4 bases from J; bases unmatched to any gene: 2. The CDR3 sequence is 15 residues long. DNA for the CDR3: TGTGCTAGTGGTTTGGGTAGCGGGAGGGGAGAGACCCAGTACTTC. This encodes CASGLGSGRGETQYF.

The genes are TRBV19 and TRBJ1-5; possibly TRBD1 for D (6 bases). Germline V gene data show CDR1 as LNHDA and CDR2 as SQIVND (reference sequence). V lost 6 bases and J lost 5, with 20 bases in between. This CDR3 contains 16 residues. DNA of the CDR3: TGTGCCAGTAGGCAGATCAACAGGGTACTTCATCAGCCCCAGCATTTT. Protein sequence: CASRQINRVLHQPQHF.

The rearrangement joins TRBV18 to TRBJ2-7; no clear D gene. CDR1 KGHSH and CDR2 LQKENI come from the germline V gene. This CDR3 spans 14 amino acids. V dropped 4 bases and J dropped 0 bases, with 10 bases sitting between them. The CDR3 sequence: CASSRGSSSYEQYF. CDR3 DNA sequence: TGTGCCAGCTCACGCGGCAGTTCCTCCTACGAGCAGTACTTC.

This chain links TRBV19 with TRBJ1-5; maybe TRBD1 (6 bases). Trimming stripped 2 bases from V and 2 bases from J, with 13 bases between. CDR1 LNHDA and CDR2 SQIVND come from the germline V gene (reference sequence). The CDR3 has 16 amino acids. CDR3: CASSITGSRGNQPQHF. The CDR3 DNA follows: TGTGCCAGTAGTATAACAGGGAGCAGGGGCAATCAGCCCCAGCATTTT.

This chain joins TRBV6-5 and TRBJ1-1; TRBD1 matches 7 bases. V lost 6 bases and J lost 11; bases outside the gene matches: 12. The germline gives CDR1 MNHEY, CDR2 SVGAGI. The CDR3 is 13 residues long. The DNA of the CDR3 is TGTGCCAGCAGGAACCGGCAGGGGGGAGAGGCTTTCTTT. It encodes CASRNRQGGEAFF.

V is TRBV7-2 and J is TRBJ2-3, with 7 nucleotides matching TRBD1. The CDR3 extends over 19 amino acids. V was pared by 8 bases and J by 3 bases, with 23 bases of the junction left unmatched. Germline V gene data show CDR1 as SGHTA and CDR2 as FQGNSA. CDR3 sequence (DNA): TGTGCCAGCGGCCTCGGCCCGGGACAGCCCATCCTCCGGACAGATACGCAGTATTTT. Translated: CASGLGPGQPILRTDTQYF.

This chain uses TRBV30 with TRBJ2-3, with 8 bases that match TRBD2. V shed 2 bases, J shed 8 bases, and the junction held 9 bases outside the gene matches. The CDR3 is 14 amino acids. The V gene's germline CDR1 is GTSNPN and CDR2 SVGIG (reference sequence). The DNA for the CDR3 is TGTGCCTGGAGTATGGGCGGGGGGCTAGGTACGCAGTATTTT. Amino acid sequence: CAWSMGGGLGTQYF.

The genes are TRBV7-6 and TRBJ1-1, with 8 positions matching TRBD1. CDR3 length: 17 residues. Germline lookup yields CDR1 SGHVS and CDR2 FNYEAQ. V shed 7 bases, J shed 1 base, and the junction held 14 bases outside the gene matches. CDR3 in amino acids: CASTPGYSGGANTEAFF. For the CDR3, the DNA is TGTGCCAGCACCCCGGGATACTCAGGGGGCGCGAACACTGAAGCTTTCTTT.

The chain links TRBV7-9 to TRBJ1-2, with 8 bases lining up with TRBD1. Losses at the gene ends were 4 bases for V and 5 bases for J; bases not matched to a gene: 9. The CDR3 totals 15 residues. Germline-derived CDR1 and CDR2 are SEHNR and FQNEAQ (reference sequence). CDR3 coding DNA: TGTGCCAGCAGCTCACCCGACAGGGGTATATATGGCTACACCTTC. Translation gives CASSSPDRGIYGYTF. Using reference TRBV7-9 and TRBJ1-2 for the parts outside the CDR3, the full variable domain is DTGVSQNPRHKITKRGQNVTFRCDPISEHNRLYWYRQTLGQGPEFLTYFQNEAQLEKSRLLSDRFSAERPKGSFSTLEIQRTEQGDSAMYLCASSSPDRGIYGYTFGSGTRLTVV.

This chain uses TRBV5-1 with TRBJ2-1; maybe TRBD1 (5 bases). The CDR3 loop spans 17 amino acids. Trimming removed 0 bases at V and 0 bases at J, with 13 bases between. Per the germline V gene, CDR1 is SGHRS and CDR2 is YFSETQ. The CDR3 region is CASSLAAQGGSYNEQFF. Written as DNA, the CDR3 is TGCGCCAGCAGCTTGGCTGCGCAGGGCGGCTCCTACAATGAGCAGTTCTTC.

The V gene is TRBV19, the J gene TRBJ1-4; D uncertain. The CDR3 has 15 amino acids. The V and J ends lost 6 bases and 0 bases respectively, with 11 bases between them. Looked up from germline, CDR1 is LNHDA and CDR2 is SQIVND (reference sequence). In DNA form, the CDR3 reads TGTGCCAGTAGACGACTCCATGCAACTAATGAAAAACTGTTTTTT. Translating it yields CASRRLHATNEKLFF.

The rearrangement joins TRBV11-2 to TRBJ2-3, with 9 positions matching TRBD2. Trimming cost V 5 bases and J 4 bases; bases outside gene matches: 10. CDR1 SGHAT and CDR2 FQNNGV come from the germline V gene. The CDR3 runs to 16 residues. As DNA, the CDR3 is TGTGCCAGCAGCCCCGGGGTAGCGGGAGTGTCAGATACGCAGTATTTT. Translation: CASSPGVAGVSDTQYF. The whole variable domain, filled in from reference TRBV11-2 and TRBJ2-3, reads EAGVAQSPRYKIIEKRQSVAFWCNPISGHATLYWYQQILGQGPKLLIQFQNNGVVDDSQLPKDRFSAERLKGVDSTLKIQPAKLEDSAVYLCASSPGVAGVSDTQYFGPGTRLTVL.

V and J are TRBV2 and TRBJ1-1, with 7 bases lining up with TRBD1. CDR1 and CDR2 from the germline V gene are SNHLY and FYNNEI. There are 14 residues in the CDR3. V lost 1 base, J lost 10 bases, and 9 bases stayed unmatched. The DNA for the CDR3 is TGTGCCAGCAGTGAAGGCCCCGCAGGGGGAGGAGCTTTCTTT. Amino acid sequence: CASSEGPAGGGAFF.

V gene TRBV9 combines with J gene TRBJ1-3, with TRBD1 as a possible D gene (6 bases). The V end lost 0 bases, the J end lost 4 bases, and 8 bases lay between the germline ends. Per the germline V gene, CDR1 is SGDLS and CDR2 is YYNGEE. The length of the CDR3 is 14 residues. This chain's CDR3 is CASSVGGTGNTIYF. The CDR3 DNA sequence: TGTGCCAGCAGCGTAGGGGGGACAGGAAACACCATATATTTT.

The J gene is TRBJ2-7, the V gene TRBV27; D is possibly TRBD2 (6 bases). The ends were cut back, 6 bases at V and 4 bases at J, with 16 bases in the middle. The germline V gene encodes CDR1 MNHEY and CDR2 SMNVEV (reference sequence). The CDR3 covers 14 residues. CDR3 sequence: CASREAGRRYEQYF. The CDR3 DNA reads as TGTGCCAGCAGAGAAGCGGGTAGACGTTACGAGCAGTACTTC.

The gene calls are TRBV7-8 and TRBJ1-2; 9 bases agree with TRBD1. The V segment lost 5 bases and the J segment 4 bases; nucleotides outside the gene matches: 14. The germline V gene encodes CDR1 SGHVS and CDR2 FQNEAQ. This CDR3 is built from 17 residues. The CDR3 nucleotides are TGTGCCAGCAGCCCAATTACCTCCGGGACAGGGATCTATGGCTACACCTTC. Its translation is CASSPITSGTGIYGYTF.

This sequence joins TRBV5-1 and TRBJ2-1, with TRBD2 matching 13 bases. This CDR3 has 20 amino acids. V was pared by 2 bases and J by 0 bases, with 11 bases of the junction left unmatched. Germline V gives CDR1 SGHRS, CDR2 YFSETQ. CDR3 sequence reads: CASSFPAGLAGASSYNEQFF. The CDR3 DNA reads as TGCGCCAGCAGCTTTCCGGCCGGACTAGCGGGAGCTAGCTCCTACAATGAGCAGTTCTTC.

This clone has at least ten counts. J is TRBJ1-2 and V is TRBV5-6; D may be TRBD1 (6 bases). From germline, CDR1 is SGHDT and CDR2 YYEEEE. Trimming removed 4 bases from V and 14 bases from J, with 18 bases in between. This CDR3 comprises 12 residues. CDR3 loop: CASSLRGEGVTF. The CDR3 DNA reads TGTGCCAGCAGCCTCAGAGGGGAGGGGGTGACCTTC.

The genes are TRBV2 and TRBJ2-7, with D maybe TRBD1 (6 bases). Between the trimmed V and J ends, which lost 8 bases and 6 bases, there was a span of 17 bases. The CDR3 contains 13 residues. CDR1 and CDR2 from the germline V gene are SNHLY and FYNNEI. The DNA for the CDR3 is TGTGCCAGCTCAGTCAGGACAGAAGGCGAGCAGTACTTC. It is translated as CASSVRTEGEQYF.

The chain is built from TRBV30 and TRBJ1-2; D is perhaps TRBD1 (6 bases). V was shortened by 3 bases and J by 3 bases, with 20 bases between the two germline ends. CDR1 and CDR2 (germline): GTSNPN, SVGIG (reference sequence). The CDR3 contains 16 residues. The CDR3 DNA reads as TGTGCCTGGAGCTTACTCTTTGGGGGGGGCGACTATGGCTACACCTTC. It codes for CAWSLLFGGGDYGYTF. The full variable domain, completed using reference TRBV30 and TRBJ1-2, is SQTIHQWPATLVQPVGSPLSLECTVEGTSNPNLYWYRQAAGRGLQLLFYSVGIGQISSEVPQNLSASRPQDRQFILSSKKLLLSDSGFYLCAWSLLFGGGDYGYTFGSGTRLTVV.

As regards this clone: At one boundary the junction diverges from the germline segment, which might be a read error. The V call is TRBV20-1, the J call TRBJ2-7; TRBD1 might be the D (6 bases). The CDR3 has 11 amino acids. CDR1 and CDR2 (germline): DFQATT, SNEGSKA (reference sequence). The CDR3 DNA reads TGCAGTGCTGCTCATCACCGGGACAAAAACTTC. Translation gives CSAAHHRDKNF.

This clone was picked up many times. This chain links TRBV7-3 with TRBJ2-7, with 8 bases aligning to TRBD2. The junction had 7 bases not matched to a gene; V was cut back by 5 bases and J by 4 bases. The CDR3 loop spans 14 amino acids. Germline-derived CDR1 and CDR2 are SGHTA and FQGTGA. CDR3 sequence reads: CASSPSGSPYEQYF. As DNA, the CDR3 is TGTGCCAGCAGCCCAAGCGGGAGTCCATACGAGCAGTACTTC.

V usage is TRBV7-9 and J usage is TRBJ1-2; D remains ambiguous. Trimming removed 4 bases from V and 6 bases from J, with 9 bases in between. In germline, CDR1 is SEHNR, CDR2 FQNEAQ (reference sequence). This CDR3 comprises 12 residues. CDR3 DNA: TGTGCCAGCAGCTCGTACATCAATGGCTACACCTTC. Translation gives CASSSYINGYTF.

The genes are TRBV2 and TRBJ2-7, with 9 bases that match TRBD1. The V gene end was trimmed by 4 bases and the J gene end by 7 bases; junction bases not matched to a gene: 8. Germline V gene sequence: CDR1 SNHLY, CDR2 FYNNEI. This CDR3 is 14 amino acids long. This CDR3 reads CASSATGGRYEQYF. CDR3 nucleotide sequence: TGTGCCAGCAGTGCGACAGGGGGGAGGTATGAGCAGTACTTC.

V is TRBV12-3 or TRBV12-4 and J is TRBJ1-1; D perhaps matches TRBD1 (6 bases). The CDR3 has 13 amino acids. V shed 6 bases and J shed 0 bases, with 8 bases lying between them. CDR3 sequence (DNA): TGTGCCAGCAGGAACAGGGTGAACACTGAAGCTTTCTTT. Translation gives CASRNRVNTEAFF.

This clone was seen repeatedly, ten times or more. This CDR3 is also generated by other DNA sequences in the sample. The gene calls are TRBV28 and TRBJ2-5; TRBD2 agrees at 12 bases. This CDR3 contains 15 residues. Germline V gives CDR1 MDHEN, CDR2 SYDVKM. V lost 6 bases and J lost 2; bases outside the gene matches: 4. CDR3 protein: CASSLTSGGQETQYF. The CDR3 DNA sequence: TGTGCCAGCAGCCTGACTAGCGGGGGACAAGAGACCCAGTACTTC.

This clone was counted at least ten times. This rearrangement joins TRBV6-4 to TRBJ1-1; 9 bases agree with TRBD1. V lost 4 bases and J lost 7; bases outside the gene matches: 10. This CDR3 is built from 15 residues. The germline gives CDR1 MRHNA, CDR2 SNTAGT. CDR3 DNA sequence: TGTGCCAGCAGTGCCTCAACAGGGGGCCAGAGTGAAGCTTTCTTT. The encoded protein is CASSASTGGQSEAFF.

This clone was recorded many times. Written as DNA, the CDR3 is TGCGCCAGCAGCCAAGATAGACCGGCGGGACCGAGTAGCGAGCAGTACTTC. Encoded protein: CASSQDRPAGPSSEQYF. This sequence joins TRBV4-1 and TRBJ2-7, with a possible D match to TRBD2 (6 bases). The CDR3 is 17 amino acids. Germline lookup yields CDR1 MGHRA and CDR2 YSYEKL. V was clipped by 0 bases and J by 6 bases, with 21 bases between them.